The 30 T cell receptor beta chains below were found in one sample sequenced in a study of spatial heterogeneity in lung cancer. Overall study findings and caveats: Mutation tallies in tumors tracked expanded intratumoral alpha and beta TCR counts.

As for time point: sample taken at primary tumor resection. TCRdb itself ran the 5' RACE reads through MiXCR, one entry per CDR3 protein. The sample includes 1,500 or so distinct CDR3 sequences, 15% to 19% of them seen just once. Which antigens these TCRs recognize remains unknown. The starting material was lung tumor tissue, obtained at surgery. These receptors all come from a male donor with early-stage non-small cell lung cancer.

This clonotype is medium-sized in the sample. This beta chain was picked up by a library intended for alpha chains and is off target, so its count carries little meaning. The J gene is TRBJ1-1, the V gene TRBV7-2; TRBD1 matches at 7 bases. The V segment lost 5 bases and the J segment 0 bases; nucleotides outside the gene matches: 3. The CDR3 loop spans 14 amino acids. Per germline, CDR1 SGHTA and CDR2 FQGNSA. CDR3 region: CASSTGVLNTEAFF. The CDR3 bases are TGTGCCAGCAGCACAGGGGTCCTGAACACTGAAGCTTTCTTT. Together with reference TRBV7-2 and TRBJ1-1, the CDR3 gives the full variable domain: GAGVSQSPSNKVTEKGKDVELRCDPISGHTALYWYRQSLGQGLEFLIYFQGNSAPDKSGLPSDRFSAERTGGSVSTLTIQRTQQEDSAVYLCASSTGVLNTEAFFGQGTRLTVV.

On this clonotype itself: This may arise from a read error, as a much more abundant clone is one base away. This beta chain lies outside the target of a library built for alpha chains; its clone size means little. V gene TRBV9 combines with J gene TRBJ2-1, with D hard to call. Germline V gene lookup returns CDR1 SGDLS and CDR2 YYNGEE. The CDR3 is made up of 15 amino acids. The CDR3 spells CASSVERNSYSEQFF. DNA for the CDR3: TGTGCCAGCAGCGTAGAGAGGAACTCCTACAGTGAGCAGTTCTTC. The whole variable domain, remainder taken from reference TRBV9 and TRBJ2-1, is DSGVTQTPKHLITATGQRVTLRCSPRSGDLSVYWYQQSLDQGLQFLIQYYNGEERAKGNILERFSAQQFPDLHSELNLSSLELGDSALYFCASSVERNSYSEQFFGPGTRLTVL.

This clonotype is medium-sized (0.01 to 0.1%) within its sample. A library made for alpha chains picked up this beta chain off target, so its size means little. The chain couples TRBV4-2 to TRBJ2-5, with no clear D. Germline V gene data show CDR1 as LGHNA and CDR2 as YNFKEQ. V was trimmed by 0 bases and J by 1 base, leaving 12 bases between them. The CDR3 loop spans 16 amino acids. The CDR3 DNA is TGTGCCAGCAGCCAAGATGGCGGCAGGAGCCAAGAGACCCAGTACTTC. Translating it yields CASSQDGGRSQETQYF.

There are a few counts of this clonotype. The library was built for alpha chains, so this beta chain is an off-target read and its size means little. The V and J genes are TRBV7-2 and TRBJ2-3, with D perhaps assigned TRBD1 or TRBD2 (5 bases each). In germline, CDR1 is SGHTA, CDR2 FQGNSA. Trimming removed 1 base at V and 8 bases at J, with 16 bases between. The CDR3 totals 15 residues. The chain's CDR3 is CASSLDGTLQGTQYF. The CDR3 nucleotides are TGTGCCAGCAGCTTAGACGGGACCCTTCAGGGTACGCAGTATTTT.

This clonotype ranks as medium-sized. Within a library made for alpha chains, this beta chain is off target, and its count is uninformative. This chain connects TRBV25-1 to TRBJ1-4, with D uncertain. Germline V gene data show CDR1 as MGHDK and CDR2 as SYGVNS. This CDR3 has 13 residues. Trimming took 3 bases from V and 5 from J, leaving 7 bases between them. CDR3 amino acids: CASSDRSNEKLFF. CDR3 sequence (DNA): TGTGCCAGCAGTGACAGGTCGAATGAAAAACTGTTTTTT.

This clonotype is labeled as large. Germline is not matched at one junction end, which may reflect a read error. Since it is a stray read in a library aimed at alpha chains, this beta chain has a size that is not meaningful. The chain couples TRBV12-3 or TRBV12-4 to TRBJ2-3; D possibly uses TRBD1 or TRBD2 (6 bases each). The CDR3 consists of 14 residues. The CDR3 here is CASSPPGGTDTQYF. DNA of the CDR3: TGTGCCAGCAGCCCCCCCGGGGGCACCGATACGCAGTATTTT.

As regards this clonotype: The library was designed around alpha chains, so this beta chain is a stray read whose abundance carries little weight. The genes are TRBV14 and TRBJ2-5, with D maybe TRBD2 (6 bases). This CDR3 contains 13 residues. The germline V gene encodes CDR1 SGHDN and CDR2 FVKESK. The V end lost 6 bases, the J end lost 5 bases, and 13 bases lay between the germline ends. CDR3 loop: CASRIGDWETQYF. As DNA, the CDR3 is TGTGCCAGCAGAATAGGGGACTGGGAGACCCAGTACTTC.

A few counts support this clonotype. Because this beta chain is a stray read in a library intended to capture alpha chains, its abundance should not be given much weight. This chain joins TRBV10-3 and TRBJ2-2; unclear D gene. CDR1 is ENHRY and CDR2 is SYGVKD in the germline V gene. Between the trimmed V and J ends, which lost 0 bases and 5 bases, there was a span of 7 bases. The CDR3 consists of 14 residues. The CDR3 region has the DNA TGTGCCATCAGTGAGTCCACCACAACCGGGGAGCTGTTTTTT. Residues: CAISESTTTGELFF.

Regarding this clonotype: This beta chain is an unintended read in a library built for alpha chains; its size means little. This chain connects TRBV2 to TRBJ2-1, with TRBD2 matching 13 bases. The CDR3 is 18 residues long. J lost 7 bases, V lost 7 bases, and 16 bases had no gene match. Germline lookup yields CDR1 SNHLY and CDR2 FYNNEI. Here the CDR3 reads CASTRQKGTSGVPNEQFF. CDR3 DNA sequence: TGTGCCAGCACCCGACAGAAGGGGACTAGCGGGGTTCCAAATGAGCAGTTCTTC.

This clonotype is medium-sized by share. A library prepared for alpha chains yielded this beta chain as an off-target read; its size is of little meaning. The chain joins TRBV10-3 to TRBJ2-6; D remains unclear. CDR1 is ENHRY and CDR2 is SYGVKD in the germline V gene. The V and J ends lost 6 bases and 0 bases respectively, with 12 bases between them. This CDR3 contains 16 residues. CDR3 nucleotide sequence: TGTGCCATCAGCCCGGACGAAGGCTCTGGGGCCAACGTCCTGACTTTC. Amino acids: CAISPDEGSGANVLTF.

In its sample, this clonotype ranks as large (0.1 to 1%). As an off-target read in a library built for alpha chains, this beta chain has a frequency of little significance. The chain combines TRBV20-1 with TRBJ2-7; no clear D gene. The CDR3 loop spans 12 amino acids. V lost 6 bases and J 2 bases, leaving 11 bases between the germline ends. CDR1 is DFQATT, CDR2 SNEGSKA, per germline (reference sequence). The CDR3 nucleotides read TGCAGTGCGCCGATAAGTACCTACGAGCAGTACTTC. Amino acids: CSAPISTYEQYF.

This clonotype was detected a few times. This beta chain came through as a stray read in a library set up for alpha chains, and its size says little. The chain joins TRBV7-6 to TRBJ2-5; D may be TRBD2 (6 bases). The CDR3 has 13 amino acids. The germline V and J ends were trimmed by 5 bases and 1 base, with 8 bases remaining between them. Germline assignment: CDR1 SGHVS and CDR2 FNYEAQ. CDR3 sequence: CASSRGIQETQYF. The CDR3 DNA reads as TGTGCCAGCAGCCGCGGGATCCAAGAGACCCAGTACTTC.

In this sample, this clonotype is large. The library was built for alpha chains, so this beta chain is an off-target read and its size means little. The gene calls are TRBV9 and TRBJ2-2; D is unclear. The V and J ends lost 0 bases and 0 bases respectively, with 9 bases between them. The CDR3 runs 16 residues. The germline V gene encodes CDR1 SGDLS and CDR2 YYNGEE. The CDR3 DNA sequence: TGTGCCAGCAGCGTAGGCGGAAACGCGAACACCGGGGAGCTGTTTTTT. It encodes CASSVGGNANTGELFF. Together with reference TRBV9 and TRBJ2-2, the CDR3 gives the full variable domain: DSGVTQTPKHLITATGQRVTLRCSPRSGDLSVYWYQQSLDQGLQFLIQYYNGEERAKGNILERFSAQQFPDLHSELNLSSLELGDSALYFCASSVGGNANTGELFFGEGSRLTVL.

Concerning this clonotype itself: This beta chain is a stray read from a library made for alpha chains; its abundance is not meaningful. The chain is built from TRBV6-6 and TRBJ2-3, with no clear D. The V end was cut by 4 bases, the J end by 2 bases, with 10 bases between. The CDR3 has 14 residues. Germline V gives CDR1 MNHNY, CDR2 SVGAGI (reference sequence). The CDR3 DNA sequence: TGTGCCAGCAGTTCAGCCCAGGACACAGATACGCAGTATTTT. It specifies CASSSAQDTDTQYF.

By proportion, this clonotype is large. This beta chain lies outside the target of a library built for alpha chains; its clone size means little. The chain recombines TRBV6-2 or TRBV6-3 with TRBJ2-7; D may be TRBD1 (5 bases). In germline, CDR1 is MNHEY, CDR2 SVGEGT. This CDR3 contains 12 residues. V was pared by 4 bases and J by 1 base, with 5 bases between. The CDR3 nucleotides are TGTGCCAGCAGTTCAGGGTCCTACGAGCAGTACTTC. Translating gives CASSSGSYEQYF.

Of note for this clonotype: Little can be read into the size of this beta chain, an off-target read in a library designed for alpha chains. The DNA for the CDR3 is TGTGCCAGCAGGGGGACCGGGGAGGTCGCTTTCTTT. It codes for CASRGTGEVAFF. The rearrangement uses TRBV12-3 or TRBV12-4 and TRBJ1-1; tentative D call: TRBD1 (5 bases). Trimming shortened V by 6 bases and J by 11 bases, and 16 bases separated the two germline ends. This CDR3 contains 12 residues.

This clonotype is judged medium-sized (0.01 to 0.1%). Since it is a stray read in a library aimed at alpha chains, this beta chain has a size that is not meaningful. The chain couples TRBV5-1 to TRBJ1-1, with D tentatively TRBD1 (6 bases). Germline V CDR1 and CDR2: SGHRS, YFSETQ. The ends were cut back, 4 bases at V and 0 bases at J, with 16 bases in the middle. This CDR3 has 16 residues. CDR3 region: CASSPGGGGVNTEAFF. For the CDR3, the DNA is TGCGCCAGCAGCCCCGGGGGGGGCGGGGTGAACACTGAAGCTTTCTTT.

By share, this clonotype counts as hyperexpanded. Being off target in a library aimed at alpha chains, this beta chain has a size of little meaning. The V gene is TRBV9, the J gene TRBJ1-5; 8 positions match TRBD1. This CDR3 comprises 14 residues. Germline CDR1 SGDLS, CDR2 YYNGEE. Trimming cost V 3 bases and J 4 bases; bases outside gene matches: 3. DNA for the CDR3: TGTGCCAGCAGCGCAGGGGGCAGGAATCAGCCCCAGCATTTT. It is translated as CASSAGGRNQPQHF. The whole variable domain, remainder taken from reference TRBV9 and TRBJ1-5, is DSGVTQTPKHLITATGQRVTLRCSPRSGDLSVYWYQQSLDQGLQFLIQYYNGEERAKGNILERFSAQQFPDLHSELNLSSLELGDSALYFCASSAGGRNQPQHFGDGTRLSIL.

In this sample, this clonotype turned up a few times. The size of this beta chain means little, since it is a stray read in a library made for alpha chains. In DNA, the CDR3 is TGTGCCAGCAGCTTAGCTGGGTACACCGGGGAGCTGTTTTTT. This sequence encodes CASSLAGYTGELFF. The chain joins TRBV11-2 to TRBJ2-2; the D is unclear. The CDR3 runs 14 residues. Trimming left V 1 base short and J 3 bases short, with 6 bases between. CDR1 is SGHAT and CDR2 is FQNNGV in the germline V gene.

This clonotype has only a few counts. Little can be read into the size of this beta chain, an off-target read in a library designed for alpha chains. The genes are TRBV7-9 and TRBJ2-2, with D hard to call. The CDR3 consists of 14 residues. Germline V gives CDR1 SEHNR, CDR2 FQNEAQ (reference sequence). V was clipped by 8 bases and J by 0 bases, with 10 bases between them. The CDR3: CASAGNPNTGELFF. CDR3 sequence (DNA): TGTGCCAGCGCTGGGAATCCGAACACCGGGGAGCTGTTTTTT.

With respect to this clonotype: A read error may produce the germline difference seen at one junction end. Found in a library prepared for alpha chains, this beta chain is an off-target read, and its abundance has little meaning. The chain uses TRBV5-5 and TRBJ2-1; 14 bases match TRBD2. The CDR3 extends over 16 amino acids. Germline CDR1 reads SGHKS; CDR2 reads YYEKEE (reference sequence). CDR3 nucleotides: TGTGTCAGCAGCAGCTCCGGGACTAGCGGGAGCAATGAGCAGTTCTTC. Its translation: CVSSSSGTSGSNEQFF.

By share, this clonotype counts as large. This beta chain is off target for a library built for alpha chains, so its abundance means little. This chain uses TRBV11-2 with TRBJ2-5; D is unclear. The CDR3 totals 13 residues. In germline, CDR1 is SGHAT, CDR2 FQNNGV. Trimming took 7 bases from V and 4 from J, leaving 13 bases between them. The CDR3 coding sequence is TGTGCCAGCACCCCGGGTACTGTAGAGACCCAGTACTTC. It translates to CASTPGTVETQYF.

Regarding this clonotype: This beta chain appears as a stray read in a library generated for alpha chains; its size is not informative. This sequence joins TRBV11-2 and TRBJ2-3; D not certain. The CDR3 loop spans 13 amino acids. The germline V and J ends were trimmed by 0 bases and 2 bases, with 3 bases remaining between them. Germline CDR1 reads SGHAT; CDR2 reads FQNNGV. DNA of the CDR3: TGTGCCAGCAGCTTAGATAACACAGATACGCAGTATTTT. It encodes CASSLDNTDTQYF.

Concerning this clonotype itself: A much larger clone differs from this one at a single base, so this may be a read error. This beta chain appears as a stray read in a library generated for alpha chains; its size is not informative. The J gene is TRBJ1-1, the V gene TRBV5-4; D is perhaps TRBD1 (6 bases). The germline CDR1 and CDR2 sequences are SGHNT and YYREEE (reference sequence). The CDR3 is made up of 15 amino acids. CDR3 residues: CVSSSGAGMNTEAFF. In DNA, the CDR3 is TGTGTCAGCAGCTCGGGGGCAGGGATGAACACTGAAGCTTTCTTT.

In its sample, this clonotype ranks as medium-sized. This beta chain appears as a stray read in a library generated for alpha chains; its size is not informative. The J gene is TRBJ2-1, the V gene TRBV9, with D unresolved. The V and J ends lost 0 bases and 0 bases respectively, with 7 bases between them. The CDR3 has 15 residues. In germline, CDR1 is SGDLS, CDR2 YYNGEE. DNA for the CDR3: TGTGCCAGCAGCGTAGAGAGGAACTCCTACAATGAGCAGTTCTTC. It translates to CASSVERNSYNEQFF.

On this clonotype: The library was prepared for alpha chains; this beta chain is a stray read, so its frequency means little. The V gene is TRBV12-3 or TRBV12-4, the J gene TRBJ1-4; D is undetermined. Trimming cost V 0 bases and J 8 bases, with 7 bases left between them. The CDR3 contains 13 residues. The CDR3: CASSLAPREKLFF. The CDR3 bases are TGTGCCAGCAGTTTAGCCCCGCGAGAAAAACTGTTTTTT.

This clonotype is medium-sized (0.01 to 0.1%) by share. This beta chain turned up in a library designed for alpha chains; as an off-target read, its abundance says little. The V gene is TRBV5-1, the J gene TRBJ1-1; D gene ambiguous. The CDR3 loop spans 13 amino acids. Trimming left V 0 bases short and J 5 bases short, with 8 bases between. Germline CDR1 SGHRS, CDR2 YFSETQ. The CDR3: CASSLGGTTEAFF. The CDR3 coding sequence is TGCGCCAGCAGCTTGGGAGGTACGACTGAAGCTTTCTTT.

By sample share, this clonotype is medium-sized. The size of this beta chain means little, since it is a stray read in a library made for alpha chains. The chain joins TRBV3-1 to TRBJ2-7; TRBD2 is a possible D gene (5 bases). The CDR3 is made up of 15 amino acids. Between the trimmed V and J ends, which lost 5 bases and 2 bases, there was a span of 16 bases. The germline CDR1 and CDR2 sequences are LGHDT and YNNKEL (reference sequence). As DNA, the CDR3 is TGTGCCAGCAGCAACCCCCTGGACGGGGCCTACGAGCAGTACTTC. Its protein product is CASSNPLDGAYEQYF.

In this sample, this clonotype is medium-sized. This beta chain is off target for a library built for alpha chains, so its abundance means little. This chain joins TRBV29-1 and TRBJ1-4; D is uncertain. Germline V gives CDR1 SQVTM, CDR2 ANQGSEA. The CDR3 sequence is 14 residues long. V gave up 4 bases and J gave up 0 bases, with 9 bases separating them. The CDR3 nucleotides read TGCAGCGTTGGGAAGGGAGCAACTAATGAAAAACTGTTTTTT. Translated: CSVGKGATNEKLFF. Looking up the rest from reference TRBV29-1 and TRBJ1-4 gives the full variable domain: SAVISQKPSRDICQRGTSLTIQCQVDSQVTMMFWYRQQPGQSLTLIATANQGSEATYESGFVIDKFPISRPNLTFSTLTVSNMSPEDSSIYLCSVGKGATNEKLFFGSGTQLSVL.

Relative to its sample, this clonotype is medium-sized (0.01 to 0.1%). This beta chain is an unintended read in a library built for alpha chains; its size means little. The chain is built from TRBV9 and TRBJ2-5, with a weak D call TRBD1 (5 bases). The V gene lost 0 bases and the J gene lost 5 bases, with 14 bases spanning the gap. Germline values: CDR1 SGDLS, CDR2 YYNGEE. CDR3 size: 15 residues. The CDR3 DNA reads TGTGCCAGCAGCGTAGTGGCCAGGGTCGGCGAGACCCAGTACTTC. The encoded protein is CASSVVARVGETQYF.